The TCR beta chain described here comes from a study of spatial heterogeneity in lung cancer. Losses at the gene ends were 6 bases for V and 1 base for J; bases not matched to a gene: 1. Germline V gives CDR1 SQVTM, CDR2 ANQGSEA. This CDR3 is 12 amino acids long. Noted time point: blood at routine non-recurrence follow-up after resection. Unsorted whole RNA from tumor, nontumor lung or frozen PBMC underwent sequencing. This clonotype was recorded at least ten times. One entry per CDR3 protein results from TCRdb running MiXCR on the 5' RACE reads. The data contain 25,000 to 35,000 distinct CDR3 sequences, about 5.2% of them seen just once; the ten biggest clones take up about 24%.

The TCR comes from a female donor with early-stage non-small cell lung cancer. This rearrangement joins TRBV29-1 to TRBJ2-5, with 8 positions matching TRBD1. Specimen: PBMCs, collected at follow-up. CDR3 region: CSVGQGQETQYF. CDR3 bases: TGCAGCGTCGGACAGGGCCAAGAGACCCAGTACTTC.